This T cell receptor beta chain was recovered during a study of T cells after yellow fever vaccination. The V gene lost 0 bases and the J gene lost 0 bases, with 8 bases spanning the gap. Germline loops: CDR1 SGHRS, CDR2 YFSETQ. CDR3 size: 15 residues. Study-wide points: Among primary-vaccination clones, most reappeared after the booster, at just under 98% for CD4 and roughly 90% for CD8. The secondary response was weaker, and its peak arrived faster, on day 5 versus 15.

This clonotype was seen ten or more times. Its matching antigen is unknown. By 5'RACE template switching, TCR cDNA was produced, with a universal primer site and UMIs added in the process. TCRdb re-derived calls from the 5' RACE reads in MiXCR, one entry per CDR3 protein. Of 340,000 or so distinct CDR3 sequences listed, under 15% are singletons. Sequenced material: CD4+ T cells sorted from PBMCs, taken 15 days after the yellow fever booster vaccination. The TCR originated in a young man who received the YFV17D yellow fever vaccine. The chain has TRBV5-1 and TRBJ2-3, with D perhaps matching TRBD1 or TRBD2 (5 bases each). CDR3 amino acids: CASSLDGTSTDTQYF. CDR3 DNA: TGCGCCAGCAGCTTGGACGGGACGAGCACAGATACGCAGTATTTT.